The 26 T cell receptor beta chains presented below share a single source sample, sequenced in a study of blood T cells in healthy people across ages. Primers used in a second PCR of about 7 to 11 cycles were a sample-barcoded 5' primer and a J-beta primer mix. TCRdb fed the 5' RACE reads into MiXCR, producing one record per CDR3 protein. The table lists approximately 1.5 million distinct CDR3 sequences, 30% to 40% of them singletons, with 11% in the top ten. What was sequenced was blood. These receptors came from a woman in her twenties or thirties in good health.

This clonotype was recorded a few times. V and J are TRBV11-2 and TRBJ2-7; 14 positions agree with TRBD2. J was trimmed by 4 bases and V by 5 bases; bases with no gene match: 7. The CDR3 covers 16 residues. Germline loops: CDR1 SGHAT, CDR2 FQNNGV. CDR3 DNA: TGTGCCAGCAGCCACAGGACTAGCGGGAGGATATACGAGCAGTACTTC. This codes for CASSHRTSGRIYEQYF.

This clonotype was seen more than once but under ten times. CDR3 residues: CSARASSQPQHF. Written as DNA, the CDR3 is TGCAGTGCTAGGGCCAGCTCCCAGCCCCAGCATTTT. This chain links TRBV20-1 with TRBJ1-5; D ambiguous. Per germline, CDR1 DFQATT and CDR2 SNEGSKA (reference sequence). The CDR3 is 12 residues long. Between the trimmed V and J ends, which lost 3 bases and 7 bases, there was a span of 10 bases.

The chain carries TRBV5-4 and TRBJ2-3; 8 positions agree with TRBD1. With 7 bases clipped from V and 3 bases from J, the junction kept 7 bases outside the gene matches. This CDR3 comprises 14 residues. In germline, CDR1 is SGHNT, CDR2 YYREEE (reference sequence). The CDR3 sequence: CASGGGTGTDTQYF. The CDR3 DNA follows: TGTGCCAGCGGTGGCGGGACAGGTACAGATACGCAGTATTTT.

This clonotype was counted a few times. The rearrangement links TRBV28 to TRBJ2-7; tentative D call: TRBD1 (5 bases). This CDR3 is built from 14 residues. The germline CDR1 and CDR2 sequences are MDHEN and SYDVKM. V was trimmed by 6 bases and J by 0 bases, leaving 12 bases between them. The CDR3 bases are TGTGCCAGCAGGCCAGACAGTCCCTCCTACGAGCAGTACTTC. Residues: CASRPDSPSYEQYF.

The chain recombines TRBV7-6 with TRBJ2-5; weak D call: TRBD2 (6 bases). The CDR3 loop spans 15 amino acids. Trimming took 5 bases from V and 4 from J, leaving 17 bases between them. The germline gives CDR1 SGHVS, CDR2 FNYEAQ. CDR3 nucleotides: TGTGCCAGCAGCCGTCAACTAGCCCTCGGAGAGACCCAGTACTTC. It specifies CASSRQLALGETQYF.

As for this clonotype: This sequence may be a read error, since a much larger clone differs from it by one base. The rearrangement joins TRBV5-5 to TRBJ2-1, with D unresolved. The germline CDR1 and CDR2 sequences are SGHKS and YYEKEE (reference sequence). The CDR3 covers 14 residues. CDR3 amino acids: CAGSLWRNPNEQFF. CDR3 DNA sequence: TGTGCCGGCAGCTTGTGGCGGAACCCCAATGAGCAGTTCTTC.

In this sample, this clonotype turned up many times. In DNA form, the CDR3 reads TGTGCCAGCAGTGTGGAACGGCAAGAGACCCAGTACTTC. Its protein is CASSVERQETQYF. The chain has TRBV12-3 or TRBV12-4 and TRBJ2-5, with D uncertain. The V end was cut by 5 bases, the J end by 2 bases, with 9 bases between. The CDR3 consists of 13 residues.

The rearrangement uses TRBV27 and TRBJ2-1; 11 bases are a match to TRBD2. Germline V gives CDR1 MNHEY, CDR2 SMNVEV (reference sequence). This CDR3 contains 17 residues. After removal of 7 bases from V and 0 bases from J, the junction contained 8 bases not matched to a gene. The CDR3 protein is CASKPGTSGSSYNEQFF. Here the CDR3 DNA reads TGTGCCAGCAAACCCGGGACTAGCGGCAGCTCCTACAATGAGCAGTTCTTC.

This clonotype showed up just a few times. The genes are TRBV27 and TRBJ2-3; TRBD2 matches 14 bases. V was clipped by 6 bases and J by 7 bases; unmatched bases: 21. This CDR3 has 20 residues. Germline V gene lookup returns CDR1 MNHEY and CDR2 SMNVEV (reference sequence). CDR3 amino acids: CASSFQPTSGGGQFTNTQYF. CDR3 sequence (DNA): TGTGCCAGCAGCTTCCAACCGACTAGCGGGGGGGGGCAATTCACGAATACGCAGTATTTT.

The table lists this clonotype with a few counts. This chain uses TRBV4-2 with TRBJ2-7; D is possibly TRBD1 or TRBD2 (5 bases each). The V end lost 2 bases, the J end lost 2 bases, and 16 bases lay between the germline ends. This CDR3 is built from 16 residues. Germline CDR1 reads LGHNA; CDR2 reads YNFKEQ. In nucleotides, the CDR3 is TGTGCCAGCAGCCAACGTTCGGGGACGCTAACCTACGAGCAGTACTTC. It yields the protein CASSQRSGTLTYEQYF.

The chain has TRBV27 and TRBJ1-6; D may be TRBD1 (6 bases). The CDR3 covers 15 residues. The V gene's germline CDR1 is MNHEY and CDR2 SMNVEV (reference sequence). V was pared by 6 bases and J by 9 bases, with 18 bases between. The CDR3 DNA sequence: TGTGCCAGCAGCCCCACAACAGGGACCATTTCACCCCTCCACTTT. Translation gives CASSPTTGTISPLHF.

The gene calls are TRBV20-1 and TRBJ2-3, with TRBD2 matching over 13 bases. The CDR3 sequence is 15 residues long. V shed 5 bases and J 4 bases; nucleotides not matched to a gene: 6. Per the germline V gene, CDR1 is DFQATT and CDR2 is SNEGSKA (reference sequence). The CDR3 DNA sequence: TGCAGTGCTCAGGGACTAGCGGGAACTTCAGATACGCAGTATTTT. Its translation is CSAQGLAGTSDTQYF.

This clonotype was seen only once. Germline and junction disagree at one end, which may indicate a read error. The chain couples TRBV25-1 to TRBJ1-1; no definite D call. This CDR3 has 11 residues. The germline V gene has CDR1 MGHDK and CDR2 SYGVNS. The CDR3 coding sequence is TGTGCCAGCGGTGATGCGGGGGAAGCTTTCTTT. This codes for CASGDAGEAFF.

This clonotype has more than one count but fewer than ten. The chain carries TRBV12-3 or TRBV12-4 and TRBJ2-1; D is ambiguous. V lost 3 bases and J lost 7, with 10 bases in between. CDR3 length: 13 amino acids. As DNA, the CDR3 is TGTGCCAGCAGTTTTACCCCCCAGAATGAGCAGTTCTTC. Protein: CASSFTPQNEQFF.

This clonotype was observed a handful of times. The chain carries TRBV6-6 and TRBJ2-7; D is ambiguous. The CDR3 contains 14 residues. The V end was cut by 5 bases, the J end by 2 bases, with 13 bases between. The germline V gene encodes CDR1 MNHNY and CDR2 SVGAGI (reference sequence). As DNA, the CDR3 is TGTGCCAGCAGTCCCCAACTGGGTCCCTACGAGCAGTACTTC. Translation: CASSPQLGPYEQYF.

For this clonotype: Its ends do not fully match the called genes, so a read error is possible. The CDR3 bases are TGCGCCAGCAGCCCCCGCCCCCCTAGCGGGGGATACCAAGGGACCCAGTACTTC. Its translation is CASSPRPPSGGYQGTQYF. This chain uses TRBV5-1 with TRBJ2-5; 10 nucleotides agree with TRBD2. The CDR3 consists of 18 residues. Germline V lookup: CDR1 SGHRS, CDR2 YFSETQ. The full variable domain, completed using reference TRBV5-1 and TRBJ2-5, is KAGVTQTPRYLIKTRGQQVTLSCSPISGHRSVSWYQQTPGQGLQFLFEYFSETQRNKGNFPGRFSGRQFSNSRSEMNVSTLELGDSALYLCASSPRPPSGGYQGTQYFGPGTRLLVL.

Many counts were recorded for this clonotype. The V and J genes are TRBV7-8 and TRBJ2-3; 11 bases are a match to TRBD2. Losses at the gene ends were 4 bases for V and 0 bases for J; bases not matched to a gene: 3. The germline CDR1 and CDR2 sequences are SGHVS and FQNEAQ. The CDR3 runs 16 residues. This chain's CDR3 is CASSYGTSGSTDTQYF. CDR3 DNA sequence: TGTGCCAGCAGCTATGGGACTAGCGGAAGCACAGATACGCAGTATTTT.

V usage is TRBV21-1 and J usage is TRBJ1-2. TRBV21-1 is termed a pseudogene. The CDR3 totals 13 residues. The CDR3, as DNA: TGTGCCAGCAGCAAAGGTCCTAGGTATGGCTACACCTTC. Its protein product is CASSKGPRYGYTF.

The chain is built from TRBV12-3 or TRBV12-4 and TRBJ1-5, with 9 bases identical to TRBD1. The CDR3 is 14 amino acids. V lost 5 bases and J lost 7; bases outside the gene matches: 6. CDR3 sequence (DNA): TGTGCCAGCAGTACCGGGACAGGGTGGCAGCCCCAGCATTTT. This codes for CASSTGTGWQPQHF.

The V call is TRBV3-1, the J call TRBJ2-7, with D perhaps being TRBD1 or TRBD2 (5 bases each). Germline CDR1 reads LGHDT; CDR2 reads YNNKEL (reference sequence). The V gene lost 0 bases and the J gene lost 6 bases, with 18 bases spanning the gap. The CDR3 is 16 amino acids. CDR3 loop: CASSQEKVGGMGEQYF. CDR3 DNA sequence: TGTGCCAGCAGCCAAGAGAAAGTTGGGGGTATGGGCGAGCAGTACTTC.

At least ten counts were recorded for this clonotype. The gene calls are TRBV7-2 and TRBJ2-7, with D possibly TRBD1 on 5 matching bases. The germline V gene has CDR1 SGHTA and CDR2 FQGNSA. The CDR3 runs 14 residues. The germline V and J ends were trimmed by 0 bases and 4 bases, with 10 bases remaining between them. The CDR3: CASSLAGQLYEQYF. Written as DNA, the CDR3 is TGTGCCAGCAGCTTAGCCGGACAACTATACGAGCAGTACTTC.

V is TRBV15 and J is TRBJ2-3, with TRBD2 matching over 7 bases. The CDR3 consists of 17 residues. Per the germline V gene, CDR1 is LNHNV and CDR2 is YYDKDF (reference sequence). V lost 0 bases and J lost 0; bases outside the gene matches: 6. CDR3 sequence (DNA): TGTGCCACCAGCAGAGATCCCAGCGGGGCTAGCACAGATACGCAGTATTTT. This gives the protein CATSRDPSGASTDTQYF. Based on the CDR3 plus reference TRBV15 and TRBJ2-3, the full variable domain is DAMVIQNPRYQVTQFGKPVTLSCSQTLNHNVMYWYQQKSSQAPKLLFHYYDKDFNNEADTPDNFQSRRPNTSFCFLDIRSPGLGDTAMYLCATSRDPSGASTDTQYFGPGTRLTVL.

This clonotype was recorded a few times. V and J are TRBV11-2 and TRBJ2-5, with 12 nucleotides matching TRBD2. Germline-derived CDR1 and CDR2 are SGHAT and FQNNGV. The CDR3 is 16 amino acids. V was pared by 1 base and J by 5 bases, with 5 bases of the junction left unmatched. The CDR3 nucleotides read TGTGCCAGCAGCTTAGCAACTAGCGGGAGGACGGAGACCCAGTACTTC. Amino acids: CASSLATSGRTETQYF.

On this clonotype: Just one base apart from a much larger clone, this may be a read error. This chain uses TRBV10-3 with TRBJ2-3; D remains ambiguous. CDR1 and CDR2 from the germline V gene are ENHRY and SYGVKD. CDR3 length: 11 residues. V dropped 6 bases and J dropped 5 bases, with 6 bases sitting between them. The CDR3 region has the DNA TGTGCCATCAGAGACATAGATACGCAGTATTTT. Translating it yields CAIRDIDTQYF.

J is TRBJ2-7 and V is TRBV7-2, with TRBD1 identical over 10 bases. This CDR3 has 18 amino acids. CDR1 and CDR2 (germline): SGHTA, FQGNSA. The J segment lost 7 bases and the V segment lost 0 bases, leaving 15 bases of the junction unmatched. In nucleotides, the CDR3 is TGTGCCAGCAGCTTAGCCGGGACAGGGGTTTCCCTTTCGAGGGAGCAGTACTTC. Residues: CASSLAGTGVSLSREQYF.

The chain uses TRBV7-2 and TRBJ1-2; D not resolved. This CDR3 has 13 residues. Germline V gives CDR1 SGHTA, CDR2 FQGNSA. Trimming removed 0 bases at V and 2 bases at J, with 4 bases between. CDR3 in DNA: TGTGCCAGCAGCTTAGCCTCCAACTATGGCTACACCTTC. Encoded protein: CASSLASNYGYTF.